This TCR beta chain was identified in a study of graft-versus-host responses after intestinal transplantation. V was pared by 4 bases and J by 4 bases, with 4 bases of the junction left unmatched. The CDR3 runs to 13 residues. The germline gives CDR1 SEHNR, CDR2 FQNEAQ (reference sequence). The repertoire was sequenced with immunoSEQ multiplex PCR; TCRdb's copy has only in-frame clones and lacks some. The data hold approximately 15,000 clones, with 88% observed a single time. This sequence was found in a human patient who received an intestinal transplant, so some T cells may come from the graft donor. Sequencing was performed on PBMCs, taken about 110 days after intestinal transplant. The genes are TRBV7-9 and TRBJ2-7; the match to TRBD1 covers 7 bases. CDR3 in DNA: TGTGCCAGCAGCTCAACGGACAGGTACGAGCAGTACTTC. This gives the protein CASSSTDRYEQYF.